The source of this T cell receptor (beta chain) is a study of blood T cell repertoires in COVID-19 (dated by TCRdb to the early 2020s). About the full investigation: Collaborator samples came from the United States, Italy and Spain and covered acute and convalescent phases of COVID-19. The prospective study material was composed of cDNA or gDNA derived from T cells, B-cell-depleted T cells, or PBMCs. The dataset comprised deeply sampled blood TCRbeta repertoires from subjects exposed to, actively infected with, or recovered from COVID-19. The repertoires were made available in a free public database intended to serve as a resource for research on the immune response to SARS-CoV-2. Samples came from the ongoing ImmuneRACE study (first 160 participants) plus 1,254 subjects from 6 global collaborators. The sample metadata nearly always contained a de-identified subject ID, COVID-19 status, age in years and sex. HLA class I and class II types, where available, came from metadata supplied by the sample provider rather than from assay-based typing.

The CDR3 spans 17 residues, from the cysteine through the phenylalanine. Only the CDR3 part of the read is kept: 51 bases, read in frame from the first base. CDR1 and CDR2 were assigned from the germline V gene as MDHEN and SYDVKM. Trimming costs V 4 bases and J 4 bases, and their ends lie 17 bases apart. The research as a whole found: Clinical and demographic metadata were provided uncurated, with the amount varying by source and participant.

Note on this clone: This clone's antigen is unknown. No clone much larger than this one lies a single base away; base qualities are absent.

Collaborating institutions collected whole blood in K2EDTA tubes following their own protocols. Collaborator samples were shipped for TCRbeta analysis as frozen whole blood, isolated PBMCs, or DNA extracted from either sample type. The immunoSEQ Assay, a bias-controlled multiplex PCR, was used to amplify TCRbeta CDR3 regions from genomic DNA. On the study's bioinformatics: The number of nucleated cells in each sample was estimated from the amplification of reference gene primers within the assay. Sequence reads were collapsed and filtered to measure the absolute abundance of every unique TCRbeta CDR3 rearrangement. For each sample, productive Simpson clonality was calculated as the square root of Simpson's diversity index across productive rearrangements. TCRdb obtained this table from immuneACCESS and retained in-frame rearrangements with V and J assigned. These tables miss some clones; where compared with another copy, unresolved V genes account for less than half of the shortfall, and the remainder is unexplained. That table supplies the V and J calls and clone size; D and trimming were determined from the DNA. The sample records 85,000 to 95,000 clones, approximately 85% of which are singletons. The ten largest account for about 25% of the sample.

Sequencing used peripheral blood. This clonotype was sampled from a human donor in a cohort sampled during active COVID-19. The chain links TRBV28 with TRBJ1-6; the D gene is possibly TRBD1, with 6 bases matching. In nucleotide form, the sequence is TGTGCCAGCAGTTCCAACAGGGCGCTGCTTTATAATTCACCCCTCCACTTT. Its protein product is CASSSNRALLYNSPLHF.